The clone carrying this T cell receptor beta chain has a count of ten or more. The data are from a study of early T cells in non-severe SARS-CoV-2 infection. Background on the study: The sequenced material was bulk RNA from unsorted whole blood, and its chains were unpaired.

The V and J ends lost 3 bases and 4 bases respectively, with 11 bases between them. The CDR3 loop spans 14 amino acids. CDR1 and CDR2 (germline): SGHKS, YYEKEE (reference sequence). Attachment of unique molecular identifiers to individual cDNA molecules was performed. Each CDR3 protein gets one entry after TCRdb re-called the 5' RACE reads with MiXCR. The sample lists about 110,000 distinct CDR3 sequences, roughly 12% occurring once. The chain uses TRBV5-5 and TRBJ2-1; D is possibly TRBD2 (6 bases). The receptor's source is an adult who was a healthcare worker with PCR-confirmed SARS-CoV-2 infection or an uninfected control (not recorded which). The material sequenced was whole blood. The CDR3 reads CASSSLREYNEQFF. The CDR3 DNA reads as TGTGCCAGCAGCTCCCTACGGGAGTACAATGAGCAGTTCTTC.